The clone carrying this T cell receptor beta chain is judged medium-sized. Its specificity is unknown. Unique molecular identifiers tagged individual cDNA molecules. TCRdb re-derived calls from the 5' RACE reads in MiXCR, one entry per CDR3 protein. The sample has tens of thousands of distinct CDR3 sequences, around 5% seen once. This specimen belongs to a study of early T cells in non-severe SARS-CoV-2 infection. For the study at large: Unpaired chains resulted from sequencing bulk RNA of unsorted whole blood. The study, taken as a whole, reports: The VDJdb matching leaned toward anti-spike CD8 responses and overlooked private and CD4 specificities.

The sequence was obtained from an adult who was a healthcare worker with PCR-confirmed SARS-CoV-2 infection or an uninfected control (not recorded which). Sequencing used whole blood.

CDR3 nucleotide sequence: TGCAGTGCTAGCCATTTCCCGGGACAGGGCCACTACGAGCAGTACTTC. Protein sequence: CSASHFPGQGHYEQYF. The chain employs TRBV20-1 and TRBJ2-7, with 9 bases aligning to TRBD1. The CDR3 has 16 amino acids. CDR1 is DFQATT and CDR2 is SNEGSKA in the germline V gene (reference sequence). Trimming took 3 bases from V and 3 from J; bases not matched to a gene: 12.